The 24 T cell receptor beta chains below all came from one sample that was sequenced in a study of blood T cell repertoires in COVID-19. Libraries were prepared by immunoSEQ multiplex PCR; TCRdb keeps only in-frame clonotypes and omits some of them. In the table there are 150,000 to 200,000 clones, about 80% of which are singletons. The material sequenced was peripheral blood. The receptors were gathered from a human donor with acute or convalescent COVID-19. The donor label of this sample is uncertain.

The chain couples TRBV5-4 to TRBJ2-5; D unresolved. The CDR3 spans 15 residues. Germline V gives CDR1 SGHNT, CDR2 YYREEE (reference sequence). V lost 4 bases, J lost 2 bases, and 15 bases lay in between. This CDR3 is CASSPKLNPQETQYF. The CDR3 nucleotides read TGTGCCAGCAGCCCAAAGCTGAACCCTCAAGAGACCCAGTACTTC.

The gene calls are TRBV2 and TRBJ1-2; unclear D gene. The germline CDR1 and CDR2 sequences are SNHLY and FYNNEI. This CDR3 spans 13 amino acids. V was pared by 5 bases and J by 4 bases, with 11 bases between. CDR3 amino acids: CASSLTEGYGYTF. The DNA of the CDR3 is TGTGCCAGCAGTCTTACAGAAGGCTATGGCTACACCTTC. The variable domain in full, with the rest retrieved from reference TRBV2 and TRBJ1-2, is EPEVTQTPSHQVTQMGQEVILRCVPISNHLYFYWYRQILGQKVEFLVSFYNNEISEKSEIFDDQFSVERPDGSNFTLKIRSTKLEDSAMYFCASSLTEGYGYTFGSGTRLTVV.

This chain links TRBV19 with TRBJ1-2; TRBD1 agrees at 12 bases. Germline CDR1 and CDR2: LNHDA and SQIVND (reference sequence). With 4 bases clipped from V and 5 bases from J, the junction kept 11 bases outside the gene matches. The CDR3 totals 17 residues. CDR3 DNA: TGTGCCAGTAGTACGACCGGGACAGGGGGCGGACTTTATGGCTACACCTTC. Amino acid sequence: CASSTTGTGGGLYGYTF.

The CDR3 sequence: CASSLRGAMNTEAFF. The CDR3 nucleotides read TGTGCCAGCAGCTTACGGGGGGCCATGAACACTGAAGCTTTCTTT. The V and J genes are TRBV13 and TRBJ1-1; D is possibly TRBD1 (6 bases). This CDR3 comprises 15 residues. Trimming took off 2 bases at V and 0 bases at J, with 10 bases between the two ends. Germline V gives CDR1 PRHDT, CDR2 FYEKMQ (reference sequence).

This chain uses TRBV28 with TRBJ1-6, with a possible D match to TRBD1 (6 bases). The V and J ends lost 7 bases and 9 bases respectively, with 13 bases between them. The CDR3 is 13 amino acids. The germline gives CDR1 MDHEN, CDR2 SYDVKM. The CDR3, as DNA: TGTGCCAGCATCCAGGGGACGGGTTCACCCCTCCACTTT. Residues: CASIQGTGSPLHF.

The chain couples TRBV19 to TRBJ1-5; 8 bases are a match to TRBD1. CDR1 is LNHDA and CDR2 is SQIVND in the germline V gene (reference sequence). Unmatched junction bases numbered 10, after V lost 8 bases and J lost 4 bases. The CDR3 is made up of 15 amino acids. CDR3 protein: CASVGQVRRNQPQHF. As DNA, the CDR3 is TGTGCCAGTGTGGGACAGGTCCGGCGAAATCAGCCCCAGCATTTT.

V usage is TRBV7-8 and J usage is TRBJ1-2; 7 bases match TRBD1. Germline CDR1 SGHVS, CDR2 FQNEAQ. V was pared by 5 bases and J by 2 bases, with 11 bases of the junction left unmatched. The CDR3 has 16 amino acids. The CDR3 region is CASSLLLGTANYGYTF. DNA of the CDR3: TGTGCCAGCAGCCTTCTACTGGGGACAGCCAACTATGGCTACACCTTC.

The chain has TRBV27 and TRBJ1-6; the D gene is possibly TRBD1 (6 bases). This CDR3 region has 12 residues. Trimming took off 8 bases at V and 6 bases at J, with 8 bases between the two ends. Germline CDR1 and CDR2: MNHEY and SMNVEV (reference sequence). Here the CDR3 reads CASRDINSPLHF. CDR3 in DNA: TGTGCCAGCCGGGACATTAATTCACCCCTCCACTTT.

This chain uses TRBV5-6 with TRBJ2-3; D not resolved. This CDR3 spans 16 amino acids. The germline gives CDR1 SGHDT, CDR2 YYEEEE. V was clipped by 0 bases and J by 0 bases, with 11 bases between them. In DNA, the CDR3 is TGTGCCAGCAGCTTGGGGTTGCGAACTAGCACAGATACGCAGTATTTT. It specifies CASSLGLRTSTDTQYF.

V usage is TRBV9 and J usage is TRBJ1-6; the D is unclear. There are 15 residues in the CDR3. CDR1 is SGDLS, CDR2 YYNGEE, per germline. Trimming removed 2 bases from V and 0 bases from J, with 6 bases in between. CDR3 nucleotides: TGTGCCAGCAGCGTGTTTAGCTCCTATAATTCACCCCTCCACTTT. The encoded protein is CASSVFSSYNSPLHF.

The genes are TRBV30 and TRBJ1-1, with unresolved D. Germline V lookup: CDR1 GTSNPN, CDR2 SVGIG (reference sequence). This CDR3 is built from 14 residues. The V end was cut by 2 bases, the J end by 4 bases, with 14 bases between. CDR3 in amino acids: CAWSPLIGGTEAFF. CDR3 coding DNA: TGTGCCTGGAGTCCTCTTATCGGTGGCACTGAAGCTTTCTTT. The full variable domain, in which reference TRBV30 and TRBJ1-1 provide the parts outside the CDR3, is SQTIHQWPATLVQPVGSPLSLECTVEGTSNPNLYWYRQAAGRGLQLLFYSVGIGQISSEVPQNLSASRPQDRQFILSSKKLLLSDSGFYLCAWSPLIGGTEAFFGQGTRLTVV.

Here the CDR3 DNA reads TGTGCCGTCTCTCCCCAGAATCAGCCCCAGCATTTT. It yields the protein CAVSPQNQPQHF. The V and J genes are TRBV19 and TRBJ1-5; D not resolved. V was pared by 11 bases and J by 4 bases, with 12 bases between. Germline loops: CDR1 LNHDA, CDR2 SQIVND (reference sequence). The CDR3 consists of 12 residues.

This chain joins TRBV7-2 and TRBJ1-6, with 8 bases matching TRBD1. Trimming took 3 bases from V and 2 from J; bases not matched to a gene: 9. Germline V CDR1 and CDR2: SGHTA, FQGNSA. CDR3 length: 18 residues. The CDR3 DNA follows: TGTGCCAGCAGCTTCCCGAGACAGGGGACGACCTATAATTCACCCCTCCACTTT. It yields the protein CASSFPRQGTTYNSPLHF.

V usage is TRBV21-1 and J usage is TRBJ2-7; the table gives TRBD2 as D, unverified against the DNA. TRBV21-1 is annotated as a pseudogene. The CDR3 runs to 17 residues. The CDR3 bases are TGTGCCAGCAGCAAGGGTGCTAGCGGGACCTCAACCTACGAGCAGTACTTC. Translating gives CASSKGASGTSTYEQYF.

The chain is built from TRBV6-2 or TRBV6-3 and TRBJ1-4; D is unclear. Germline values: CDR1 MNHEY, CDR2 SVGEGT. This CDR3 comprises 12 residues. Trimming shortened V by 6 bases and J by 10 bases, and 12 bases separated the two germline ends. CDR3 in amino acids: CASSREGGKLFF. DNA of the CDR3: TGTGCCAGCAGCCGAGAGGGAGGAAAACTGTTTTTT.

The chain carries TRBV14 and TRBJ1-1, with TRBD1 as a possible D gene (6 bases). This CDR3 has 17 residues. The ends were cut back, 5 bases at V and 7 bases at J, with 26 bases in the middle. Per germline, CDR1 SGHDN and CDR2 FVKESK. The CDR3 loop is CASSSSDSLPILDEAFF. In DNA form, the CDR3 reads TGTGCCAGCAGCTCGTCGGACAGTCTGCCCATCTTGGATGAAGCTTTCTTT.

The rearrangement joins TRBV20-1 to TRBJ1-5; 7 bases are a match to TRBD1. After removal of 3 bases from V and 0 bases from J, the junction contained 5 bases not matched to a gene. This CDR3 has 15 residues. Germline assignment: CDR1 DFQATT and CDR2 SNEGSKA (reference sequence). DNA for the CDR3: TGCAGTGCTAGTGGGACAGAATATAGCAATCAGCCCCAGCATTTT. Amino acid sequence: CSASGTEYSNQPQHF.

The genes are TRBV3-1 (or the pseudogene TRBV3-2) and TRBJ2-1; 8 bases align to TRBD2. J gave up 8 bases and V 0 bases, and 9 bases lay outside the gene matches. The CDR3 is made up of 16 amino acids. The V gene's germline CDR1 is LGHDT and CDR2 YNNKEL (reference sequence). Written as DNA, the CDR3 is TGTGCCAGCAGCCAAGACAGCGGGGGCCATCCATATGAGCAGTTCTTC. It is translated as CASSQDSGGHPYEQFF.

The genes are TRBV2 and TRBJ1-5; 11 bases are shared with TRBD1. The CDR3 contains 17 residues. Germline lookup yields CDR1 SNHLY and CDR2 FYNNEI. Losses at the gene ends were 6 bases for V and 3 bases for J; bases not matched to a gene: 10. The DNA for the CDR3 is TGTGCCAGCAGCATAATCGGACAGGGGGCGGACAATCAGCCCCAGCATTTT. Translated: CASSIIGQGADNQPQHF.

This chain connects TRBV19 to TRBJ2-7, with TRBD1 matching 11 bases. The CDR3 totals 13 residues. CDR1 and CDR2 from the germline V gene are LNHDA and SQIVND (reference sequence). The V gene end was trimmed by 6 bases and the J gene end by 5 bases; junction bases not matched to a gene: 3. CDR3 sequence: CASRDRGHNEQYF. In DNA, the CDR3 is TGTGCCAGTAGGGACAGGGGGCACAACGAGCAGTACTTC.

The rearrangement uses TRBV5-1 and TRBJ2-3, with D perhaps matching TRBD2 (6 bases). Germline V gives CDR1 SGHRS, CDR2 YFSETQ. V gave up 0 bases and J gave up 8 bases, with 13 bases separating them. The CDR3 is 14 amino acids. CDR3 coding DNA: TGCGCCAGCAGCTTGGTCCTCTTGGGAGGTACGCAGTATTTT. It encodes CASSLVLLGGTQYF. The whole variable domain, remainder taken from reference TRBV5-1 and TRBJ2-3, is KAGVTQTPRYLIKTRGQQVTLSCSPISGHRSVSWYQQTPGQGLQFLFEYFSETQRNKGNFPGRFSGRQFSNSRSEMNVSTLELGDSALYLCASSLVLLGGTQYFGPGTRLTVL.

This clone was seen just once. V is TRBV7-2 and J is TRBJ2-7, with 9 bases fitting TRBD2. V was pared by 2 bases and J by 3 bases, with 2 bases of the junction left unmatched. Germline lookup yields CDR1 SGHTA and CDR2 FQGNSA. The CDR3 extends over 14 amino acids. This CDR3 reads CASSLLAGNYEQYF. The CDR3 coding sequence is TGTGCCAGCAGCTTACTAGCGGGAAACTACGAGCAGTACTTC.

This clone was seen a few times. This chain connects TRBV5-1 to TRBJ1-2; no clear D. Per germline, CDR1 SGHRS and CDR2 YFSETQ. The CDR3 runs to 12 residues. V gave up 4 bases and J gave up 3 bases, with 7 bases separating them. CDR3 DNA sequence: TGCGCCAGCAGCAGCAACGACTATGGCTACACCTTC. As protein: CASSSNDYGYTF.

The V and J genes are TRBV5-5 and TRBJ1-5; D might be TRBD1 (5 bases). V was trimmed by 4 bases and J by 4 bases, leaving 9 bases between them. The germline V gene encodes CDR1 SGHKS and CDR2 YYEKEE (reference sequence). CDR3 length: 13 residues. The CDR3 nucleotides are TGTGCCAGCAGCCTCGACAGAAATCAGCCCCAGCATTTT. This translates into CASSLDRNQPQHF.